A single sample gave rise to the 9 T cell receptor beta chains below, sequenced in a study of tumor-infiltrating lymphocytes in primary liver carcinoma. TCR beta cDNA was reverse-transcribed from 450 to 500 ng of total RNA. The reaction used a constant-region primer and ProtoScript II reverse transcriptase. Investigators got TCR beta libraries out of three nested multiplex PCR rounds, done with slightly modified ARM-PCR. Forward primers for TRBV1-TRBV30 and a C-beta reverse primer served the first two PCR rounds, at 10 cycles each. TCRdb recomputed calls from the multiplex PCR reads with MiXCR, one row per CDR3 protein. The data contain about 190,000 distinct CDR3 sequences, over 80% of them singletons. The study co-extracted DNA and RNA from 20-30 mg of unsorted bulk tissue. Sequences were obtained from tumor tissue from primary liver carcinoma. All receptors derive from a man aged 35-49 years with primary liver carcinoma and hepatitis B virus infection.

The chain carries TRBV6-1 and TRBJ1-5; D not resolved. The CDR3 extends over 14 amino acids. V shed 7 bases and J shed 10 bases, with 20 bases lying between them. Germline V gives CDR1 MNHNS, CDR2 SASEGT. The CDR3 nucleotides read TGTGCCAGCATTGATGCGAGGGAAAAGGCACCCCAGCATTTT. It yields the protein CASIDAREKAPQHF.

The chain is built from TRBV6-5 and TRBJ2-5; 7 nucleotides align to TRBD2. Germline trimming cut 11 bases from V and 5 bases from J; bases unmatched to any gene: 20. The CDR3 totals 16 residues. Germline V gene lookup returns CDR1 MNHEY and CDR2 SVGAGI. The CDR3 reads CARIYSSGAGGETQYF. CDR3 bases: TGTGCCCGCATTTACTCGAGCGGGGCCGGAGGGGAGACCCAGTACTTC.

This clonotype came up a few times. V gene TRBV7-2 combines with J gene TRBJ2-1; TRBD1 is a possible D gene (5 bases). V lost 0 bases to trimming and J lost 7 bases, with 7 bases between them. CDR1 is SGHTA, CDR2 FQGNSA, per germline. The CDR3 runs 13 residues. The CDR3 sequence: CASSLAKGNEQFF. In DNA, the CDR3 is TGTGCCAGCAGCTTAGCCAAGGGGAATGAGCAGTTCTTC.

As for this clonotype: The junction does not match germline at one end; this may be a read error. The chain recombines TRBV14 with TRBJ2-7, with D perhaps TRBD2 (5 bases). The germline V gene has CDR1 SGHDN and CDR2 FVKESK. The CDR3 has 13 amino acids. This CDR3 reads CASSQWRAYAQYF. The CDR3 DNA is TGTGCCAGCAGCCAATGGCGGGCCTACGCGCAGTACTTC.

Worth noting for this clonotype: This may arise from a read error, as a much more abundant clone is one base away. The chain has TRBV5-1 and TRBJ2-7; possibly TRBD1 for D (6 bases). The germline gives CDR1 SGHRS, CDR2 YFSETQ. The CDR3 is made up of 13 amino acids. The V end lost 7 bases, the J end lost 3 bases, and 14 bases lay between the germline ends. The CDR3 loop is CASSDSGFYEQYF. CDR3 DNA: TGCGCCAGCTCGGACAGCGGCTTCTACGAGCAGTACTTC.

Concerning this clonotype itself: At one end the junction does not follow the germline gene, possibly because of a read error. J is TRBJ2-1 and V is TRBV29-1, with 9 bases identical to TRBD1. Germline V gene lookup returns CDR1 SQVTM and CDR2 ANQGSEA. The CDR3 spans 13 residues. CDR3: CSVTGTGNNQQFF. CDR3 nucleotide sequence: TGTAGCGTGACCGGGACAGGGAACAATCAGCAGTTCTTC.

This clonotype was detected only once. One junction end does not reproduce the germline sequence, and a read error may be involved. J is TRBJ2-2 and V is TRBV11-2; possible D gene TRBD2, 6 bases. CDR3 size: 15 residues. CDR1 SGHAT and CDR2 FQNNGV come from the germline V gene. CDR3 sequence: CAGNHVRGRTGEVFF. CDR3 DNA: TGTGCCGGCAACCATGTCCGGGGGAGGACCGGGGAGGTGTTTTTT.

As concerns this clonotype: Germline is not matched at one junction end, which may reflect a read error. The DNA of the CDR3 is TGTGCCAGCAGTGTCCCCCTATATGGTTACACCTTC. This sequence encodes CASSVPLYGYTF. This chain joins TRBV6-1 and TRBJ1-2; unclear D gene. The CDR3 loop spans 12 amino acids. CDR1 is MNHNS and CDR2 is SASEGT in the germline V gene.

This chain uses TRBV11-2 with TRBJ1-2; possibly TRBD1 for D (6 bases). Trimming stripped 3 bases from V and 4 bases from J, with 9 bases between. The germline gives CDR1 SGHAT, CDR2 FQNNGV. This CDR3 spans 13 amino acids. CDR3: CASSFSRGYGYTF. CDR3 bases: TGTGCCAGCAGCTTTAGCAGGGGCTATGGCTACACCTTC.